This is a list of T cell receptor beta chains from one sample in a study of control samples from healthy donors and cancer patients. Using immunoSEQ multiplex PCR, the repertoire was profiled, and TCRdb retains in-frame clones only, with some absent. Here the sample spans over 120,000 clones, roughly 94% being singletons. Sequenced sample: PBMCs. Every receptor here comes from a man aged 60 to 69 with colorectal cancer. Both conserved end residues are part of each CDR3. The size field is filled for only some rows; it gives once, few, many or a size class.

>TRBJ1-4|.|TRBV5-1
CASSGGTGVGEKLFF
>TRBJ2-5|.|TRBV27
CASSPLGGGVRETQYF
>TRBJ1-1|.|TRBV6-6
CASSYSGGNTEAFF
>TRBJ2-1|once|TRBV4-1
CASSPSGKSGAYNEQFF
>TRBJ1-5|.|TRBV6-2/TRBV6-3
CASSTQRFSNQPQHF
>TRBJ1-2|.|TRBV10-1
CASSEWANYGYTF
>TRBJ2-5|.|TRBV6-1
CASSEIGTGVETQYF
>TRBJ1-5|.|TRBV2
CASSGQGRSSNQPQHF
>TRBJ1-2|.|TRBV9
CASSVPQGHLRSYGYTF
>TRBJ1-5|.|TRBV14
CASSLTQGARQHF
>TRBJ1-2|.|TRBV11-2
CASSLGQGGNYGYTF
>TRBJ2-4|.|TRBV27
CASSLLGFSSKNIQYF
>TRBJ2-7|few|TRBV29-1
CSVSARGPGGEQYF
>TRBJ2-2|.|TRBV7-8
CASSSGLAANTGELFF
>TRBJ1-1|.|TRBV6-2/TRBV6-3
CASSSGLLEAFF
>TRBJ2-3|.|TRBV7-2
CASSFRGDTQYF
>TRBJ1-6|.|TRBV19
CASSDGQLFPGPLHF
>TRBJ1-3|.|TRBV5-1
CASSLDGRVLSGNTIYF
>TRBJ2-7|.|TRBV7-8
CASSWVKGGVYEQYF
>TRBJ1-1|.|TRBV30
CAWDRTTNTEAFF
>TRBJ1-2|.|TRBV28
CASSQVAGYGYTF
>TRBJ1-2|.|TRBV19
CASSRDRGPWDGYTF
>TRBJ1-1|.|TRBV10-3
CAISVANTEAFF
>TRBJ2-7|few|TRBV7-2
CASSLLAGGGEQYF
>TRBJ2-5|.|TRBV30
CAWETWTGGETQYF
>TRBJ2-2|.|TRBV5-1
CASKTSRADLNTGELFF
>TRBJ2-2|once|TRBV21-1
CASSKGAGRAGELFF
>TRBJ1-6|few|TRBV5-1
CASSLAAGILNSPLHF
>TRBJ1-6|.|TRBV30
CAWRPKGANSPLHF